A single sample gave rise to the 3 T cell receptor beta chains below, sequenced in a study of beta chain features in type 1 diabetes. Overall study findings and caveats: Moderately but significantly shorter TCRB CDR3s were found in Type 1 diabetes patients in all four CD4+ subsets.

No cognate antigen is known for these TCRs. The investigators reverse transcribed all of the isolated RNA, so they sequenced expressed TCRB transcripts. Assay used: immunoSEQ multiplex PCR; TCRdb lists only in-frame clones, some missing. The repertoire has fewer than 25,000 clones, around 68% of them found once; the top ten carry roughly 4.3%. The specimen was Tregs from blood. The receptor set was obtained from a man younger than 30 with type 1 diabetes.

V is TRBV9 and J is TRBJ2-7, with 9 bases identical to TRBD2. The germline CDR1 and CDR2 sequences are SGDLS and YYNGEE. CDR3 length equals 14 residues. V shed 5 bases and J 2 bases; nucleotides not matched to a gene: 5. The CDR3 loop is CASRAGGKAYEQYF. The CDR3 DNA reads as TGTGCCAGCAGGGCGGGGGGGAAAGCCTACGAGCAGTACTTC.

The chain joins TRBV6-5 to TRBJ1-5; the D is unclear. The CDR3 consists of 14 residues. Germline V gives CDR1 MNHEY, CDR2 SVGAGI. Deletions cut 0 bases from V and 5 bases from J, with 8 bases between. This CDR3 is CASSYSGLDQPQHF. The CDR3 coding sequence is TGTGCCAGCAGTTACTCTGGGCTCGATCAGCCCCAGCATTTT.

The J gene is TRBJ2-7, the V gene TRBV28, with 8 bases that match TRBD2. The J segment lost 2 bases and the V segment lost 5 bases, leaving 2 bases of the junction unmatched. The germline gives CDR1 MDHEN, CDR2 SYDVKM. This CDR3 contains 13 residues. CDR3 sequence: CASSLAGTYEQYF. For the CDR3, the DNA is TGTGCCAGCAGTCTAGCGGGCACCTACGAGCAGTACTTC. Based on the CDR3 plus reference TRBV28 and TRBJ2-7, the full variable domain is DVKVTQSSRYLVKRTGEKVFLECVQDMDHENMFWYRQDPGLGLRLIYFSYDVKMKEKGDIPEGYSVSREKKERFSLILESASTNQTSMYLCASSLAGTYEQYFGPGTRLTVT.